The following is a TCR beta chain sequence with its context. This record belongs to a study of blood T cell repertoires in COVID-19. Study information: Samples representing acute and convalescent COVID-19 were sourced from the United States, Italy and Spain. PBMCs, B-cell-depleted T cells, or T cells were the source of the cDNA or gDNA that made up the material.

V lost 1 base to trimming and J lost 2 bases; unmatched junction nucleotides: 4. The CDR3 extends over 16 amino acids. CDR1 and CDR2 (germline): LGHDT, YNNKEL (reference sequence). Under the authors' procedure: The assay estimated nucleated cells by amplifying reference gene primers. Libraries were prepared by immunoSEQ multiplex PCR; TCRdb keeps only in-frame clonotypes and omits some of them. V, J and clone size reflect that table, while D and trimming were determined from the DNA. The table has over 110,000 clones, over 75% seen once. Material for sequencing was peripheral blood. This TCR was recovered from a woman aged 50 to 60 with acute or convalescent COVID-19. This chain uses TRBV3-1 (or the pseudogene TRBV3-2) with TRBJ2-3, with 9 bases that match TRBD2. Written as DNA, the CDR3 is TGTGCCAGCAGCCAAGCGCTAGCGGGGCACACAGATACGCAGTATTTT. Encoded protein: CASSQALAGHTDTQYF.